What follows describes a single TCR beta chain. Its ends do not fully match the called genes, so a read error is possible. This record comes from a study of tumor and adjacent non-tumor tissue in lung cancer. Three rounds of nested PCR, following a modified ARM-PCR protocol, produced the TCRbeta library. TCRdb ran MiXCR on the multiplex PCR reads and lists one entry per CDR3 protein. The sample records 60,000 or so distinct CDR3 sequences, 61% being singletons. This sample's RNA came from whole unsorted tissue. The normal lung tissue was taken more than 3 cm from the tumor edge. The germline CDR1 and CDR2 sequences are WSHSY and SAAADI. This CDR3 spans 13 amino acids.

V is TRBV10-2 and J is TRBJ2-2; D possibly matches TRBD1 or TRBD2 (6 bases each). This clonotype was obtained from a man aged 65-85 years with non-small cell lung cancer. Material: distant non-tumor lung tissue. CDR3 DNA sequence: TGTGCCAGCAAGGGGGGGAACACCGGGGAGCTGTTTTTT. Its translation: CASKGGNTGELFF.